Below are 29 T cell receptor beta chains sequenced from a single sample in a study of blood T cell repertoires in COVID-19. Sequencing used immunoSEQ multiplex PCR; TCRdb keeps in-frame clones, though not all of them. The sample shows approximately 170,000 clones, approximately 87% of them seen only once. The sample was peripheral blood. All receptors derive from a woman between 65 and 79 years old with acute or convalescent COVID-19.

The chain combines TRBV7-8 with TRBJ1-1; a possible D gene is TRBD1 (6 bases). Between the trimmed V and J ends, which lost 4 bases and 1 base, there was a span of 10 bases. The CDR3 length is 14 residues. The V gene's germline CDR1 is SGHVS and CDR2 FQNEAQ. The CDR3 nucleotides are TGTGCCAGCAGCTCGGAGACAGGGAACACTGAAGCTTTCTTT. As protein: CASSSETGNTEAFF.

The chain links TRBV30 to TRBJ1-5; no definite D call. Germline CDR1 is GTSNPN and CDR2 is SVGIG (reference sequence). V was clipped by 3 bases and J by 2 bases, with 8 bases between them. This CDR3 region has 13 residues. This chain's CDR3 is CAWSPMGNQPQHF. CDR3 bases: TGTGCCTGGAGCCCTATGGGCAATCAGCCCCAGCATTTT.

The chain recombines TRBV7-3 with TRBJ1-1; D gene uncertain. The germline V and J ends were trimmed by 2 bases and 1 base, with 8 bases remaining between them. The germline gives CDR1 SGHTA, CDR2 FQGTGA. This CDR3 region has 14 residues. The CDR3 reads CASSLGPSNTEAFF. The CDR3 DNA sequence: TGTGCCAGCAGCTTAGGGCCATCGAACACTGAAGCTTTCTTT.

The V call is TRBV28, the J call TRBJ2-2; D is perhaps TRBD2 (5 bases). V was trimmed by 2 bases and J by 6 bases, leaving 10 bases between them. The CDR3 covers 14 residues. Per germline, CDR1 MDHEN and CDR2 SYDVKM. CDR3 region: CASSLGRVPGELFF. In DNA form, the CDR3 reads TGTGCCAGCAGTTTAGGGCGGGTTCCCGGGGAGCTGTTTTTT.

Only one count was recorded for this clone. The rearrangement joins TRBV9 to TRBJ1-6; D not certain. V was pared by 0 bases and J by 11 bases, with 24 bases between. This CDR3 is built from 18 residues. The V gene's germline CDR1 is SGDLS and CDR2 YYNGEE. The chain's CDR3 is CASSVADLRSGEFAPLHF. CDR3 in DNA: TGTGCCAGCAGCGTAGCGGATTTAAGGTCCGGGGAATTTGCACCCCTCCACTTT.

The chain carries TRBV5-1 and TRBJ2-5, with TRBD2 matching 7 bases. The CDR3 spans 14 residues. With V trimmed by 0 bases and J by 3 bases, 2 bases remained unmatched. Germline V CDR1 and CDR2: SGHRS, YFSETQ. The CDR3 sequence is CASSLGRGKETQYF. CDR3 DNA: TGCGCCAGCAGCTTGGGGCGGGGGAAAGAGACCCAGTACTTC. The variable domain in full, completed from reference TRBV5-1 and TRBJ2-5, reads KAGVTQTPRYLIKTRGQQVTLSCSPISGHRSVSWYQQTPGQGLQFLFEYFSETQRNKGNFPGRFSGRQFSNSRSEMNVSTLELGDSALYLCASSLGRGKETQYFGPGTRLLVL.

V gene TRBV5-6 combines with J gene TRBJ1-2; D unclear. Trimming shortened V by 4 bases and J by 4 bases, and 14 bases separated the two germline ends. Germline CDR1 is SGHDT and CDR2 is YYEEEE. The CDR3 has 14 residues. The chain's CDR3 is CASSLRTVSYGYTF. CDR3 DNA sequence: TGTGCCAGCAGCCTAAGGACTGTGTCCTATGGCTACACCTTC.

CDR3 region: CASTRPTSFNSPLHF. DNA of the CDR3: TGTGCCAGCACCCGACCCACTAGTTTTAATTCACCCCTCCACTTT. The chain is built from TRBV28 and TRBJ1-6; unclear D gene. The germline V gene has CDR1 MDHEN and CDR2 SYDVKM. The CDR3 consists of 15 residues. With 7 bases removed from V and 6 bases from J, the gap between germline ends came to 16 bases.

The chain carries TRBV4-2 and TRBJ2-2; D call uncertain. Germline V gives CDR1 LGHNA, CDR2 YNFKEQ. V lost 0 bases, J lost 2 bases, and 16 bases lay in between. This CDR3 has 18 amino acids. This CDR3 reads CASSQEVARELNTGELFF. In DNA form, the CDR3 reads TGTGCCAGCAGCCAAGAGGTTGCCCGAGAATTAAACACCGGGGAGCTGTTTTTT.

The J gene is TRBJ2-7, the V gene TRBV5-5, with 9 bases identical to TRBD2. The CDR3 consists of 15 residues. Germline V gene sequence: CDR1 SGHKS, CDR2 YYEKEE (reference sequence). With 4 bases clipped from V and 3 bases from J, the junction kept 8 bases outside the gene matches. The CDR3 sequence: CASSPPTSGRYEQYF. Written as DNA, the CDR3 is TGTGCCAGCAGCCCCCCGACTAGCGGCCGCTACGAGCAGTACTTC.

The rearrangement uses TRBV10-3 and TRBJ1-1, with D perhaps TRBD1 (5 bases). Deletions cut 0 bases from V and 4 bases from J, with 12 bases between. This CDR3 region has 15 residues. CDR1 is ENHRY and CDR2 is SYGVKD in the germline V gene. CDR3 region: CAISESVMGGTEAFF. Written as DNA, the CDR3 is TGTGCCATCAGTGAGTCTGTGATGGGGGGCACTGAAGCTTTCTTT.

V gene TRBV5-1 combines with J gene TRBJ2-1; D is perhaps TRBD1 (5 bases). V shed 3 bases and J shed 0 bases, with 19 bases lying between them. CDR1 is SGHRS and CDR2 is YFSETQ in the germline V gene. The length of the CDR3 is 18 residues. The CDR3 protein is CASSSSISAQGSYNEQFF. The CDR3 nucleotides are TGCGCCAGCAGCTCATCTATTTCCGCCCAGGGCTCCTACAATGAGCAGTTCTTC.

This chain connects TRBV15 to TRBJ1-6; D not certain. Trimming stripped 3 bases from V and 10 bases from J, with 10 bases between. In germline, CDR1 is LNHNV, CDR2 YYDKDF (reference sequence). CDR3 length equals 13 residues. CDR3 in amino acids: CATSSSGRSPLHF. CDR3 DNA sequence: TGTGCCACCAGCAGTTCTGGGAGGTCACCCCTCCACTTT.

V usage is TRBV27 and J usage is TRBJ1-2; tentatively, D is TRBD1 (5 bases). Deletions cut 4 bases from V and 8 bases from J, with 11 bases between. This CDR3 region has 12 residues. Germline CDR1 is MNHEY and CDR2 is SMNVEV (reference sequence). The CDR3 sequence: CASSSQGGGYTF. DNA for the CDR3: TGTGCCAGCAGTTCGCAGGGTGGGGGCTACACCTTC.

This clone was observed once. This chain joins TRBV6-7 and TRBJ2-4; 9 nucleotides match TRBD2. TRBV6-7 is flagged as an ORF with uncertain function. Trimming cost V 1 base and J 3 bases; bases outside gene matches: 13. There are 19 residues in the CDR3. CDR3 region: CASSYLKRGAVVDKNIQYF. For the CDR3, the DNA is TGTGCCAGCAGTTACTTGAAGCGGGGGGCGGTGGTTGACAAAAACATTCAGTACTTC.

The chain links TRBV6-5 to TRBJ1-1; D possibly corresponds to TRBD1 (5 bases). Germline-derived CDR1 and CDR2 are MNHEY and SVGAGI. The V and J ends lost 6 bases and 0 bases respectively, with 14 bases between them. The CDR3 runs to 15 residues. CDR3 sequence reads: CASRYRTGMNTEAFF. CDR3 nucleotide sequence: TGTGCCAGCAGATACCGAACAGGAATGAACACTGAAGCTTTCTTT.

The genes are TRBV5-6 and TRBJ2-1; the match to TRBD1 covers 9 bases. CDR1 SGHDT and CDR2 YYEEEE come from the germline V gene. CDR3 length equals 15 residues. The V and J ends lost 3 bases and 0 bases, in that order; junction bases with no gene match: 1. CDR3 amino acids: CASSWGQGSYNEQFF. The CDR3 DNA is TGTGCCAGCAGCTGGGGACAGGGCTCCTACAATGAGCAGTTCTTC.

The chain has TRBV5-1 and TRBJ1-2, with 9 bases matching TRBD1. The CDR3 runs 14 residues. V was pared by 4 bases and J by 2 bases, with 3 bases of the junction left unmatched. Looked up from germline, CDR1 is SGHRS and CDR2 is YFSETQ. CDR3 region: CASSAGQGNYGYTF. The DNA of the CDR3 is TGCGCCAGCAGCGCGGGACAGGGCAACTATGGCTACACCTTC.

The chain has TRBV7-2 and TRBJ1-6; D might be TRBD1 (5 bases). This CDR3 is built from 17 residues. Trimming shortened V by 5 bases and J by 7 bases, and 21 bases separated the two germline ends. The germline V gene encodes CDR1 SGHTA and CDR2 FQGNSA. CDR3 sequence: CASSPPLVGGANSPLHF. CDR3 in DNA: TGTGCCAGCAGCCCCCCCCTCGTGGGGGGTGCGAATTCACCCCTCCACTTT.

The V gene is TRBV7-2, the J gene TRBJ2-1; D is possibly TRBD2 (7 bases). The CDR3 consists of 14 residues. Germline CDR1 and CDR2: SGHTA and FQGNSA. Trimming removed 5 bases at V and 3 bases at J, with 11 bases between. The CDR3 sequence: CASSARGLYNEQFF. For the CDR3, the DNA is TGTGCCAGCAGCGCGCGGGGGCTCTACAATGAGCAGTTCTTC.

The CDR3 nucleotides read TGTGCCACCAGCAGAGAACGAGTCTCTGGAAACACCATATATTTT. Translation gives CATSRERVSGNTIYF. V usage is TRBV15 and J usage is TRBJ1-3; D call uncertain. The CDR3 is made up of 15 amino acids. With 0 bases removed from V and 0 bases from J, the gap between germline ends came to 6 bases. Germline CDR1 is LNHNV and CDR2 is YYDKDF (reference sequence).

The rearrangement uses TRBV2 and TRBJ2-5, with TRBD2 as a possible D gene (6 bases). This CDR3 contains 16 residues. Germline loops: CDR1 SNHLY, CDR2 FYNNEI. V lost 3 bases, J lost 4 bases, and 18 bases lay in between. The CDR3 bases are TGTGCCAGCAGTGAGGCAGCTCTAGCCGGGGGAGAGACCCAGTACTTC. This codes for CASSEAALAGGETQYF.

The chain has TRBV30 and TRBJ1-3; D is unresolved. This CDR3 region has 14 residues. CDR1 is GTSNPN and CDR2 is SVGIG in the germline V gene (reference sequence). The V end was cut by 3 bases, the J end by 2 bases, with 11 bases between. CDR3: CAWSPPGTGNTIYF. For the CDR3, the DNA is TGTGCCTGGAGCCCCCCGGGGACTGGAAACACCATATATTTT.

In the case of this clone: Relative to the germline gene, one junction end is altered; a read error may explain this. The chain has TRBV6-5 and TRBJ1-5; the D gene is possibly TRBD1 (5 bases). In germline, CDR1 is MNHEY, CDR2 SVGAGI. This CDR3 contains 13 residues. The CDR3 sequence is CASSLIQDQPLHF. In DNA form, the CDR3 reads TGTGCCAGCTCCCTAATACAGGATCAGCCCCTGCATTTT.

The chain links TRBV6-2 or TRBV6-3 to TRBJ2-3, with 7 bases matching TRBD2. J lost 0 bases, V lost 5 bases, and 5 bases had no gene match. The CDR3 is 15 amino acids. Germline V gives CDR1 MNHEY, CDR2 SVGEGT. The CDR3, as DNA: TGTGCCAGCAGTGCCCTAGCGGCCAGCACAGATACGCAGTATTTT. It encodes CASSALAASTDTQYF.

This sequence joins TRBV15 and TRBJ2-7, with a weak D call TRBD2 (5 bases). V lost 4 bases to trimming and J lost 0 bases, with 31 bases between them. The germline V gene encodes CDR1 LNHNV and CDR2 YYDKDF (reference sequence). This CDR3 contains 21 residues. CDR3: CATSNPHREGKIIGSSYEQYF. CDR3 nucleotide sequence: TGTGCCACCAGCAATCCACATCGGGAAGGGAAAATTATTGGGAGCTCCTACGAGCAGTACTTC.

This rearrangement joins TRBV5-1 to TRBJ1-1, with 7 bases identical to TRBD1. V lost 4 bases to trimming and J lost 5 bases; unmatched junction nucleotides: 8. Germline V gene lookup returns CDR1 SGHRS and CDR2 YFSETQ. The CDR3 is made up of 14 amino acids. The CDR3 sequence: CASSGDSKLTEAFF. CDR3 DNA sequence: TGCGCCAGCAGCGGGGACAGTAAATTAACTGAAGCTTTCTTT.

The CDR3 region is CASSFKTGGGTYEQYF. CDR3 coding DNA: TGTGCCAGCAGCTTTAAGACAGGGGGAGGTACCTACGAGCAGTACTTC. The chain couples TRBV27 to TRBJ2-7; the match to TRBD1 covers 9 bases. The CDR3 covers 16 residues. Germline assignment: CDR1 MNHEY and CDR2 SMNVEV (reference sequence). After removal of 6 bases from V and 2 bases from J, the junction contained 11 bases not matched to a gene.

This clone turned up a few times. V gene TRBV28 combines with J gene TRBJ1-2; a possible D gene is TRBD1 (5 bases). Per germline, CDR1 MDHEN and CDR2 SYDVKM. V was cut by 3 bases and J by 4 bases, with 15 bases left in between. The CDR3 covers 15 residues. Written as DNA, the CDR3 is TGTGCCAGCAGTTTCGGAAGGGGATCAGGCTATGGCTACACCTTC. It specifies CASSFGRGSGYGYTF.